Sequencing of this T cell receptor (beta chain) was carried out in a study of OX40 agonist ivuxolimab in advanced cancers. On the study more broadly: Enrolled patients in dose escalation had cancers that were hepatocellular carcinoma, melanoma, renal cell or head and neck cancer. Three patients responded partially, comprising one with hepatocellular carcinoma and two with cutaneous melanoma.

TCRdb's table, derived via immunoSEQ multiplex PCR, lists solely in-frame clones and lacks some. The sample lists 67,000 or so clones; around four fifths were seen once. Concerning this clone: Its target is not known.

The study's findings and limits: Also showing low normalized T-cell clonal expansion were some of the nonresponders.

This specimen was CD4+ or CD8+ T cells sorted from blood, taken in a trial of the OX40 agonist ivuxolimab. This sequence was found in an adult with an advanced solid tumor such as melanoma, head and neck, liver or kidney cancer.

This CDR3 reads CASSLEGAQTDTQYF. CDR3 sequence (DNA): TGTGCCAGCAGCTTAGAAGGGGCGCAAACAGATACGCAGTATTTT. The rearrangement joins TRBV7-8 to TRBJ2-3; D possibly corresponds to TRBD1 (5 bases). V lost 1 base and J 3 bases, leaving 11 bases between the germline ends. This CDR3 has 15 residues. Germline V gene sequence: CDR1 SGHVS, CDR2 FQNEAQ.